The 13 T cell receptor delta chains in this list originate from one sample, sequenced in a study of gamma-delta T cells after stem cell transplantation. TCRdb processed the RT-PCR reads again with the CATT caller. The sample records 3,000 to 4,000 delta-chain clones, about a fifth being singletons. The source material was gamma-delta T cells. These receptors were collected from a human donor. It is not recorded whose cells these are; they may come from a transplant donor.

By frequency in the sample, this clone is medium-sized. The chain joins TRDV2 to TRDJ1; 7 nucleotides agree with TRDD3. In germline, CDR1 is GEAIGNYY, CDR2 EKD. The CDR3 loop spans 19 amino acids. Germline trimming cut 0 bases from V and 0 bases from J; bases unmatched to any gene: 15. CDR3 loop: CACDTVAGGPRLYTDKLIF. DNA of the CDR3: TGTGCCTGTGACACCGTGGCTGGGGGTCCTAGACTCTACACCGATAAACTCATCTTT.

By frequency in the sample, this clone is medium-sized. This chain joins TRDV2 and TRDJ1; the match to TRDD3 covers 13 bases. The CDR3 is made up of 18 amino acids. With 5 bases clipped from V and 4 bases from J, the junction kept 15 bases outside the gene matches. In germline, CDR1 is GEAIGNYY, CDR2 EKD. The CDR3 loop is CACVRMGTGGYGGDKLIF. The CDR3 DNA reads TGTGCCTGTGTCAGAATGGGTACTGGGGGATACGGAGGCGATAAACTCATCTTT.

Sample share makes this clone medium-sized (0.01 to 0.1%). The sample contains more than one DNA sequence encoding this CDR3. The chain has TRDV2 and TRDJ1, with 7 bases lining up with TRDD3. The germline V gene has CDR1 GEAIGNYY and CDR2 EKD. CDR3 length equals 16 residues. The V segment lost 0 bases and the J segment 0 bases; nucleotides outside the gene matches: 6. The CDR3 loop is CACDTVGGSNTDKLIF. The CDR3 region has the DNA TGTGCCTGTGACACCGTCGGGGGATCCAACACCGATAAACTCATCTTT.

This clone was seen a handful of times. A far larger clone is just one base off, so this is likely a read error. The V and J genes are TRDV2 and TRDJ1; possible D gene TRDD3, 5 bases. The V gene's germline CDR1 is GEAIGNYY and CDR2 EKD. This CDR3 contains 16 residues. The CDR3 is CACDTVGELYTDKLTF. The CDR3 DNA reads TGTGCCTGTGACACCGTCGGGGAACTGTACACCGATAAACTCACCTTT.

The genes are TRDV2 and TRDJ1; 12 bases fit TRDD3. The V and J ends lost 4 bases and 1 base, in that order; junction bases with no gene match: 12. Germline V CDR1 and CDR2: GEAIGNYY, EKD. The CDR3 is 18 residues long. CDR3: CACEPLTGGYPPTDKLIF. Written as DNA, the CDR3 is TGTGCCTGTGAACCTCTTACTGGGGGATACCCCCCCACCGATAAACTCATCTTT.

Concerning this clone: A read error is the likely source, as a far larger clone sits one nucleotide away. Different DNA sequences within this sample yield the same CDR3. The chain links TRDV2 to TRDJ2; D not resolved. Trimming removed 0 bases at V and 6 bases at J, with 16 bases between. The CDR3 loop spans 16 amino acids. Germline lookup yields CDR1 GEAIGNYY and CDR2 EKD. CDR3 nucleotides: TGTGCCTGTGACACCGTCGGGGCCCGTGTGGCAGCACAACTCTTCTTT. Its translation: CACDTVGARVAAQLFF.

This chain links TRDV2 with TRDJ1; 9 bases line up with TRDD3. The length of the CDR3 is 16 residues. J lost 0 bases, V lost 4 bases, and 8 bases had no gene match. Germline lookup yields CDR1 GEAIGNYY and CDR2 EKD. This CDR3 reads CACDLLGEENTDKLIF. CDR3 DNA: TGTGCCTGTGATTTACTGGGGGAGGAAAACACCGATAAACTCATCTTT.

There are a few counts of this clone. TCRdb's listed protein matches a much larger clone and diverges from this DNA's translation at residue 5, likely through a read error; the protein shown comes from the DNA. This chain uses TRDV2 with TRDJ3; 12 positions agree with TRDD3. Per germline, CDR1 GEAIGNYY and CDR2 EKD. Unmatched junction bases numbered 12, after V lost 3 bases and J lost 7 bases. The CDR3 runs 19 residues. The CDR3 here is CACDAWGIRSGDDTRQMFF. The CDR3 coding sequence is TGTGCCTGTGACGCCTGGGGGATACGGTCCGGTGACGACACCCGACAGATGTTTTTC.

This clone is medium-sized (0.01 to 0.1%). The rearrangement links TRDV1 to TRDJ1; 13 nucleotides align to TRDD3. This CDR3 is 23 amino acids long. Per the germline V gene, CDR1 is TSWWSYY and CDR2 is QGS. V was pared by 2 bases and J by 1 base, with 22 bases of the junction left unmatched. The CDR3 spells CALGERLHSTGGYEFEPTDKLIF. The CDR3 DNA sequence: TGTGCTCTTGGGGAAAGGTTACACTCGACTGGGGGATACGAGTTTGAACCCACCGATAAACTCATCTTT.

This clone is medium-sized within its sample. The V call is TRDV2, the J call TRDJ3, with 8 nucleotides matching TRDD3. V shed 3 bases and J 1 base; nucleotides not matched to a gene: 7. Germline V lookup: CDR1 GEAIGNYY, CDR2 EKD. The CDR3 is made up of 18 amino acids. Here the CDR3 reads CACDAVGDGSWDTRQMFF. CDR3 coding DNA: TGTGCCTGTGACGCGGTGGGGGATGGTTCCTGGGACACCCGACAGATGTTTTTC.

The rearrangement joins TRDV2 to TRDJ3; D gene unclear. V gave up 0 bases and J gave up 0 bases, with 20 bases separating them. This CDR3 contains 21 residues. CDR1 and CDR2 (germline): GEAIGNYY, EKD. The CDR3 loop reads CACDTAESSAAGSWDTRQMFF. CDR3 nucleotide sequence: TGTGCCTGTGACACCGCCGAGTCTAGCGCCGCAGGCTCCTGGGACACCCGACAGATGTTTTTC.

V gene TRDV1 combines with J gene TRDJ1; TRDD3 matches 7 bases. This CDR3 has 18 amino acids. Germline CDR1 TSWWSYY, CDR2 QGS. V was clipped by 3 bases and J by 2 bases; unmatched bases: 15. The CDR3 DNA reads as TGTGCTCTTGGGGAGTCCCTACGTCGGGGGATCGGGACCGATAAACTCATCTTT. Protein sequence: CALGESLRRGIGTDKLIF.

Relative to its sample, this clone is medium-sized. The chain combines TRDV1 with TRDJ1, with a possible D match to TRDD3 (6 bases). Trimming took off 0 bases at V and 0 bases at J, with 14 bases between the two ends. CDR1 is TSWWSYY and CDR2 is QGS in the germline V gene. The CDR3 is 17 residues long. CDR3: CALGELLTDTYTDKLIF. The CDR3 bases are TGTGCTCTTGGGGAACTCCTAACAGATACGTACACCGATAAACTCATCTTT.